This T cell receptor (beta chain) appears in the sequencing data of a study of blood T cell repertoires in COVID-19. Study overall: Whether acute or convalescent, the COVID-19 samples came from the United States, Italy and Spain.

This clone showed up just once. This table comes from immunoSEQ multiplex PCR, and its TCRdb copy is limited to in-frame clones, with some not included. The sample includes some 300,000 clones, 85% to 90% of them seen just once. CDR3 length: 17 residues. J was trimmed by 8 bases and V by 6 bases; bases with no gene match: 15. CDR1 KGHSH and CDR2 LQKENI come from the germline V gene. This sequence joins TRBV18 and TRBJ2-1, with 11 bases fitting TRBD2. The sample taken for sequencing was peripheral blood. This clonotype was obtained from a woman aged 45-60 years with COVID-19, enrolled during active disease. This CDR3 is CASSQSTSGSVVDEQFF. The CDR3 nucleotides read TGTGCCAGCTCGCAATCCACTAGCGGGAGTGTGGTTGATGAGCAGTTCTTC.